This passage covers 26 T cell receptor beta chains from one sample sequenced in a study of blood T cell repertoires in COVID-19. Clones were read by immunoSEQ multiplex PCR, and TCRdb kept only the in-frame ones, dropping some. This sample yields about 170,000 clones, of which 90% to 95% are seen a single time; roughly 4.8% belongs to the top ten. Material: peripheral blood. Receptors originate from a woman aged 50 to 60 with acute or convalescent COVID-19.

The count of this clone is one. The chain employs TRBV28 and TRBJ2-1, with D possibly TRBD1 on 6 matching bases. Germline lookup yields CDR1 MDHEN and CDR2 SYDVKM. V was clipped by 7 bases and J by 4 bases, with 20 bases between them. The CDR3 is 16 residues long. The CDR3 loop is CASKGVGTPVYNEQFF. The DNA for the CDR3 is TGTGCCAGCAAGGGGGTTGGGACGCCCGTTTACAATGAGCAGTTCTTC.

This clone was observed once. CDR3 protein: CASSHGSGLAGGETQYF. CDR3 in DNA: TGCGCCAGCAGCCATGGAAGTGGACTAGCGGGGGGGGAGACCCAGTACTTC. V is TRBV4-3 and J is TRBJ2-5; 15 bases match TRBD2. The CDR3 has 17 residues. Unmatched junction bases numbered 7, after V lost 3 bases and J lost 5 bases. CDR1 LGHNA and CDR2 YSLEER come from the germline V gene.

The CDR3 region has the DNA TGTGCCAGCAGCTTGCAGGCCCCAGATACGCAGTATTTT. Its translation is CASSLQAPDTQYF. This chain links TRBV5-4 with TRBJ2-3, with D uncertain. Per the germline V gene, CDR1 is SGHNT and CDR2 is YYREEE (reference sequence). V shed 1 base and J shed 4 bases, with 7 bases lying between them. The CDR3 length is 13 residues.

The chain carries TRBV7-8 and TRBJ1-1; weak D call: TRBD1 (5 bases). The CDR3 totals 17 residues. The ends were cut back, 4 bases at V and 1 base at J, with 19 bases in the middle. CDR1 and CDR2 from the germline V gene are SGHVS and FQNEAQ. The CDR3 loop is CASSSRWAGTKNTEAFF. DNA for the CDR3: TGTGCCAGCAGCTCGCGGTGGGCAGGGACTAAGAACACTGAAGCTTTCTTT.

The CDR3 loop is CASSEETVHTDFGRKLFF. As DNA, the CDR3 is TGTGCCAGCAGTGAGGAAACCGTTCACACGGATTTCGGGAGAAAACTGTTTTTT. This sequence joins TRBV2 and TRBJ1-4; D gene unclear. The CDR3 loop spans 18 amino acids. With 3 bases removed from V and 10 bases from J, the gap between germline ends came to 27 bases. Germline V gene sequence: CDR1 SNHLY, CDR2 FYNNEI.

The V call is TRBV19, the J call TRBJ1-5, with a possible D match to TRBD1 (5 bases). Per germline, CDR1 LNHDA and CDR2 SQIVND (reference sequence). This CDR3 is built from 12 residues. Trimming removed 7 bases from V and 7 bases from J, with 11 bases in between. CDR3 coding DNA: TGTGCCAGTACCGGGGGAAGACAGCCCCAGCATTTT. This sequence encodes CASTGGRQPQHF.

CDR3 protein: CASSLSYPGRNTEAFF. CDR3 nucleotide sequence: TGTGCCAGCAGTTTAAGTTACCCGGGTAGGAACACTGAAGCTTTCTTT. This chain links TRBV27 with TRBJ1-1; D uncertain. Germline V gene data show CDR1 as MNHEY and CDR2 as SMNVEV (reference sequence). CDR3 length: 16 amino acids. Trimming removed 2 bases at V and 1 base at J, with 14 bases between.

The rearrangement uses TRBV9 and TRBJ2-1, with TRBD2 matching over 7 bases. The V segment lost 0 bases and the J segment 2 bases; nucleotides outside the gene matches: 11. The CDR3 is made up of 18 amino acids. Germline CDR1 is SGDLS and CDR2 is YYNGEE. Here the CDR3 reads CASSVVGLGTTAYNEQFF. DNA of the CDR3: TGTGCCAGCAGCGTAGTGGGGCTGGGGACTACCGCCTACAATGAGCAGTTCTTC. Combining the CDR3 with reference TRBV9 and TRBJ2-1 gives the whole variable domain DSGVTQTPKHLITATGQRVTLRCSPRSGDLSVYWYQQSLDQGLQFLIQYYNGEERAKGNILERFSAQQFPDLHSELNLSSLELGDSALYFCASSVVGLGTTAYNEQFFGPGTRLTVL.

The genes are TRBV6-5 and TRBJ2-7; 7 bases line up with TRBD1. Germline CDR1 reads MNHEY; CDR2 reads SVGAGI. The V segment lost 9 bases and the J segment 3 bases; nucleotides outside the gene matches: 14. This CDR3 region has 15 residues. DNA for the CDR3: TGTGCCAGGGGAAAGGGGGCGCGATCCCTCTACGAGCAGTACTTC. This sequence encodes CARGKGARSLYEQYF.

V gene TRBV7-2 combines with J gene TRBJ1-5; 9 bases are a match to TRBD1. CDR1 and CDR2 (germline): SGHTA, FQGNSA. The CDR3 loop spans 17 amino acids. V lost 6 bases to trimming and J lost 6 bases; unmatched junction nucleotides: 15. The CDR3 is CASSPTFLGTGPQPQHF. CDR3 DNA sequence: TGTGCCAGCAGTCCAACCTTTCTTGGGACAGGGCCTCAGCCCCAGCATTTT. Full variable domain (outside the CDR3, taken from reference TRBV7-2 and TRBJ1-5): GAGVSQSPSNKVTEKGKDVELRCDPISGHTALYWYRQSLGQGLEFLIYFQGNSAPDKSGLPSDRFSAERTGGSVSTLTIQRTQQEDSAVYLCASSPTFLGTGPQPQHFGDGTRLSIL.

The V call is TRBV21-1, the J call TRBJ1-2; the table's D call TRBD1 went unverified against the DNA. TRBV21-1 represents a pseudogene. This CDR3 has 16 amino acids. The CDR3 loop reads CASSKGRDRGNYGYTF. The CDR3 DNA is TGTGCCAGCAGCAAAGGGCGAGACAGGGGAAACTATGGCTACACCTTC.

The chain has TRBV13 and TRBJ2-1; 7 nucleotides align to TRBD1. CDR3 size: 15 residues. Germline lookup yields CDR1 PRHDT and CDR2 FYEKMQ (reference sequence). V was pared by 7 bases and J by 0 bases, with 6 bases of the junction left unmatched. The CDR3 nucleotides read TGTGCCAGCAACTTGGGACAGAGCTCCTACAATGAGCAGTTCTTC. Its translation is CASNLGQSSYNEQFF.

The rearrangement uses TRBV7-2 and TRBJ2-7; 10 bases align to TRBD1. Germline-derived CDR1 and CDR2 are SGHTA and FQGNSA. The CDR3 sequence is 15 residues long. V was pared by 5 bases and J by 5 bases, with 9 bases of the junction left unmatched. The DNA for the CDR3 is TGTGCCAGCAGCCCCGGGACAGGGGTGGGCCACGAGCAGTACTTC. Protein: CASSPGTGVGHEQYF.

The chain combines TRBV11-2 with TRBJ2-5; 11 bases are shared with TRBD2. V was pared by 4 bases and J by 1 base, with 8 bases of the junction left unmatched. Germline V CDR1 and CDR2: SGHAT, FQNNGV. The CDR3 consists of 17 residues. CDR3 coding DNA: TGTGCCAGCAGCTCGGGACTAGCGGTCAATATCCAAGAGACCCAGTACTTC. Translated, it gives CASSSGLAVNIQETQYF. Looking up the rest from reference TRBV11-2 and TRBJ2-5 gives the full variable domain: EAGVAQSPRYKIIEKRQSVAFWCNPISGHATLYWYQQILGQGPKLLIQFQNNGVVDDSQLPKDRFSAERLKGVDSTLKIQPAKLEDSAVYLCASSSGLAVNIQETQYFGPGTRLLVL.

J is TRBJ2-1 and V is TRBV7-6; 13 bases agree with TRBD2. The CDR3 has 17 residues. CDR1 is SGHVS, CDR2 FNYEAQ, per germline. Losses at the gene ends were 5 bases for V and 1 base for J; bases not matched to a gene: 5. The CDR3 is CASSPLAGGLSYNEQFF. CDR3 DNA sequence: TGTGCCAGCAGCCCACTAGCGGGGGGGCTTTCCTACAATGAGCAGTTCTTC.

The rearrangement joins TRBV6-5 to TRBJ1-1, with D possibly TRBD1 on 6 matching bases. CDR3 length: 15 residues. The ends were cut back, 2 bases at V and 4 bases at J, with 14 bases in the middle. CDR1 and CDR2 (germline): MNHEY, SVGAGI. The CDR3 reads CASSYQGSLGTEAFF. The CDR3 DNA is TGTGCCAGCAGTTACCAGGGGTCTCTGGGCACTGAAGCTTTCTTT.

This chain links TRBV7-9 with TRBJ1-4; 7 nucleotides agree with TRBD1. The CDR3 has 16 amino acids. The germline CDR1 and CDR2 sequences are SEHNR and FQNEAQ (reference sequence). J gave up 8 bases and V 5 bases, and 14 bases lay outside the gene matches. The CDR3 DNA sequence: TGTGCCAGCAGCCCTACGCCGGGACAGAGATTCGAAAAACTGTTTTTT. Protein product: CASSPTPGQRFEKLFF.

The chain carries TRBV7-3 and TRBJ1-2; 8 bases agree with TRBD1. CDR1 is SGHTA and CDR2 is FQGTGA in the germline V gene. The CDR3 spans 14 residues. Trimming removed 5 bases from V and 6 bases from J; junction bases left unmatched: 8. CDR3 region: CASSPTGTGNGYTF. The CDR3 DNA follows: TGTGCCAGCAGCCCAACCGGGACAGGAAATGGCTACACCTTC.

This chain connects TRBV10-3 to TRBJ2-5, with 11 nucleotides matching TRBD2. The germline V gene encodes CDR1 ENHRY and CDR2 SYGVKD. V lost 2 bases to trimming and J lost 5 bases; unmatched junction nucleotides: 4. This CDR3 is built from 15 residues. CDR3 sequence: CAISETSGSGETQYF. As DNA, the CDR3 is TGTGCCATCAGTGAGACTAGCGGGAGTGGGGAGACCCAGTACTTC.

The CDR3 is CATSPSRGGNTEAFF. CDR3 DNA sequence: TGTGCCACCAGCCCCTCAAGAGGAGGGAACACTGAAGCTTTCTTT. The rearrangement uses TRBV24-1 and TRBJ1-1; D is unclear. The CDR3 has 15 residues. Trimming shortened V by 7 bases and J by 1 base, and 15 bases separated the two germline ends. Germline V gene lookup returns CDR1 KGHDR and CDR2 SFDVKD.

This chain joins TRBV30 and TRBJ1-2, with D possibly being TRBD1 (6 bases). This CDR3 is 15 amino acids long. Germline V gene data show CDR1 as GTSNPN and CDR2 as SVGIG (reference sequence). The V and J ends lost 7 bases and 4 bases respectively, with 22 bases between them. The CDR3 loop reads CAFRLDSSGAYGYTF. The CDR3 bases are TGTGCCTTCCGACTGGACAGTTCAGGGGCCTATGGCTACACCTTC.

The chain has TRBV7-2 and TRBJ1-4; no clear D gene. Germline V lookup: CDR1 SGHTA, CDR2 FQGNSA. V dropped 5 bases and J dropped 6 bases, with 13 bases sitting between them. This CDR3 is built from 14 residues. The CDR3 nucleotides read TGTGCCAGCAGCCTAGACACGGGGTATGAAAAACTGTTTTTT. It translates to CASSLDTGYEKLFF.

The gene calls are TRBV28 and TRBJ2-7; TRBD2 matches at 10 bases. V was clipped by 10 bases and J by 4 bases; unmatched bases: 7. Germline V gene lookup returns CDR1 MDHEN and CDR2 SYDVKM. The CDR3 extends over 13 amino acids. The CDR3 region has the DNA TGTGCCACTCAACTAGCGGGATCTTACGAGCAGTACTTC. As protein: CATQLAGSYEQYF.

The CDR3 protein is CASRSAIRGQFF. In nucleotides, the CDR3 is TGTGCCAGCAGATCAGCGATCCGGGGGCAGTTCTTC. The chain couples TRBV28 to TRBJ2-1, with a weak D call TRBD2 (5 bases). The germline V and J ends were trimmed by 6 bases and 12 bases, with 15 bases remaining between them. Germline values: CDR1 MDHEN, CDR2 SYDVKM. The CDR3 contains 12 residues.

The CDR3 here is CAWSGGRGNEKLFF. In DNA, the CDR3 is TGTGCCTGGAGTGGGGGAAGAGGGAATGAAAAACTGTTTTTT. The rearrangement joins TRBV30 to TRBJ1-4; no clear D. Germline V gene data show CDR1 as GTSNPN and CDR2 as SVGIG (reference sequence). CDR3 length: 14 residues. Trimming cost V 1 base and J 5 bases, with 11 bases left between them.

The CDR3 DNA reads as TGCAGCGTTCGTCTACCCCCATCGAACACTGAAGCTTTCTTT. Translation: CSVRLPPSNTEAFF. This chain links TRBV29-1 with TRBJ1-1; D uncertain. Germline V gene lookup returns CDR1 SQVTM and CDR2 ANQGSEA. CDR3 length: 14 residues. V was pared by 5 bases and J by 1 base, with 14 bases between.